This section outlines one T cell receptor (beta chain) sequence together with its context. Amplification used 60 Vbeta primers and 13 Jbeta primers. The assay was immunoSEQ multiplex PCR, and TCRdb's table has in-frame clones only and misses some. The sample has about 150,000 clones; 76% are singletons. This entry belongs to a study of cytomegalovirus exposure and HLA in healthy donors. Healthy bone marrow donors supplied every sample. V lost 6 bases to trimming and J lost 2 bases; unmatched junction nucleotides: 4. The germline gives CDR1 SQVTM, CDR2 ANQGSEA. The CDR3 sequence is 13 residues long. The receptor was isolated from a female donor in good health and CMV-seropositive. The specimen was PBMCs. The chain is built from TRBV29-1 and TRBJ2-5, with TRBD2 matching 9 bases. CDR3 nucleotides: TGCAGCGTCCTGACTAGCGGACAAGAGACCCAGTACTTC. Protein: CSVLTSGQETQYF. Filled out from reference TRBV29-1 and TRBJ2-5, the complete variable domain reads SAVISQKPSRDICQRGTSLTIQCQVDSQVTMMFWYRQQPGQSLTLIATANQGSEATYESGFVIDKFPISRPNLTFSTLTVSNMSPEDSSIYLCSVLTSGQETQYFGPGTRLLVL.